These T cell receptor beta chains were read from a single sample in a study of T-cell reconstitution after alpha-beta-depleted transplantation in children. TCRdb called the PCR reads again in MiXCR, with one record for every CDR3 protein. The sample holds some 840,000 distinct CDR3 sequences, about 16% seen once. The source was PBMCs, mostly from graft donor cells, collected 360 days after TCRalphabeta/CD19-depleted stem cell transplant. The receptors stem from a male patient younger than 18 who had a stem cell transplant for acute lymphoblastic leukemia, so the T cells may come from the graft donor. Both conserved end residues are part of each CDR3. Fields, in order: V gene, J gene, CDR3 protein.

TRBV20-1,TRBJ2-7,CSARSGGPYEQYF
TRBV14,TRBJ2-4,CASSQDRTGSLAKNIQYF
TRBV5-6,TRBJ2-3,CASSPGQGAGDTQYF
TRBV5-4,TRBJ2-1,CASRRSGRVSYNEQFF
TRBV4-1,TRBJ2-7,CASSRSGRTNEQYF
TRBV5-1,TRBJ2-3,CASSSGLAASTDTQYF
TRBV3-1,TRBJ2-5,CATCHAIEGRETQYF
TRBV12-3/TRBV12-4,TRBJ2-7,CASSLTARYEQYF
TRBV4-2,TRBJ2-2,CASSPYPPGTGPNTGELFF
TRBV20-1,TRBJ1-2,CSARSLGVGSDYGYTF
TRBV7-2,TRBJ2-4,CASSSSKNIQYF
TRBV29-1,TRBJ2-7,CSVALGTSGRVGEQYF
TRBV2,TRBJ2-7,CASRNRVTNEQYF
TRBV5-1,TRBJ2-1,CASVNGTGASLRSYNEQFF
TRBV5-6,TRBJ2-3,CASRRGLATDTQYF
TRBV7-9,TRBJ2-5,CASSPPALETQYF
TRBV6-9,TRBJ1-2,CASGQGDSCYTF
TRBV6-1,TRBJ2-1,CASSHIAGGNYNEQFF
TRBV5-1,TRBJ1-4,CASSPYPVAGEDEKLFF
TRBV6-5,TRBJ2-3,CASSSYPGQGTDTQYF
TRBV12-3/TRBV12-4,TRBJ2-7,CASSGRTLFF
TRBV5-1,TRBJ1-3,CASSTTGGENTIYF
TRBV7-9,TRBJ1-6,CASSLLGLDNSPLHF
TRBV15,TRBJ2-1,CATSREESVLTDSSYNEQFF
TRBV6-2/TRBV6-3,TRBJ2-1,CASSYISYNEQFF
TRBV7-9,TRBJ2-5,CASSTRLLETQYF
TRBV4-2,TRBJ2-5,CASSQTGFMETQYF
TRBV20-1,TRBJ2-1,CSALTGTSGRAYLINEQFF
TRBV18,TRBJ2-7,CASSPPNRDLSYEQYF
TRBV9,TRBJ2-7,CASSVVLPGQAIYEQYF
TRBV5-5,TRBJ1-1,CASSSTTVNTEAFF
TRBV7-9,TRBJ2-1,CASSLATTHYNEQFF
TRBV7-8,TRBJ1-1,CASSSRTGLNTEAFF